This TCR beta chain was found in a study of regulatory and conventional T cells in breast cancer. J was trimmed by 6 bases and V by 1 base; bases with no gene match: 8. CDR1 is MGHRA, CDR2 YSYEKL, per germline. This CDR3 is built from 16 residues. This clonotype is deemed medium-sized. Via MiXCR, TCRdb re-called the PCR reads, giving one row per CDR3 protein. This sample has approximately 9,600 distinct CDR3 sequences, with about 32% found just once. This chain connects TRBV4-1 to TRBJ2-2, with 7 bases identical to TRBD2. The TCR comes from a male donor in good health. Sequences were obtained from conventional T cells from blood. The CDR3 region has the DNA TGCGCCAGCAGCCAAGCTCGATTAGGGAGGGCCGGGGAGCTGTTTTTT. Translation: CASSQARLGRAGELFF.